This record covers a single TCR beta chain. The target of this receptor is not known. No much larger clonotype is one base removed from it; base qualities were not supplied. The collaborating institutions used their own protocols to collect whole blood in K2EDTA tubes. Collaborator samples were shipped for TCRbeta analysis as frozen whole blood, isolated PBMCs, or DNA extracted from either sample type. This sample was taken from a study of blood T cell repertoires in COVID-19 (dated by TCRdb to between 2020 and 2021). Notes on the research overall: Samples from collaborators originated in the United States, Italy and Spain and spanned both the acute and convalescent phases of COVID-19. The repertoires were made available in a free public database intended to serve as a resource for research on the immune response to SARS-CoV-2. The dataset comprised deeply sampled blood TCRbeta repertoires from subjects exposed to, actively infected with, or recovered from COVID-19. Where available, HLA class I and class II types were taken from metadata supplied by the sample provider and were not determined by assay-based typing. The prospective study material was composed of cDNA or gDNA derived from T cells, B-cell-depleted T cells, or PBMCs. Sample metadata almost always included a de-identified subject ID, COVID-19 status, age in years and sex. Samples came from the ongoing ImmuneRACE study (first 160 participants) plus 1,254 subjects from 6 global collaborators.

Results and caveats for the whole study, not just this receptor: The amount of clinical and demographic metadata varied by source and participant and was provided uncurated.

From V the trimming removes 2 bases and from J it removes 0 bases, while the gene matches leave 4 bases of the junction unaccounted for. Including cysteine and phenylalanine, the CDR3 has 16 amino acids. CDR3 DNA only is kept here, 48 bases in frame from base 1. The CDR1 and CDR2 encoded by the germline V gene are ENHRY and SYGVKD. TCRbeta CDR3 regions were amplified from genomic DNA by means of the immunoSEQ Assay, a bias-controlled multiplex PCR. As for the original processing: Nucleated cell counts per sample were estimated from amplification of reference gene primers within the assay. To quantify the absolute abundance of each unique TCRbeta CDR3 rearrangement, sequence reads were collapsed and filtered. Productive Simpson clonality was computed per sample as the square root of Simpson's diversity index over productive rearrangements. The table was pulled from immuneACCESS by TCRdb, which kept in-frame rearrangements only. Such tables lose some clones; where checked, under half of the loss comes from unresolved V genes, and the rest has no known cause. The D gene and trimming were derived from the DNA, and the V and J assignments and clone size from that table. The sample table records over 600,000 clones; 80% to 90% of these occur just once. The ten largest clones add up to more than 0.25% of the sample.

This receptor chain uses TRBV10-3 and TRBJ1-5; TRBD1 aligns with 7 central bases. Source material: peripheral blood. The source is a woman younger than 30 with acute or convalescent COVID-19. This receptor carries the CDR3 CAISEGTADSNQPQHF. The DNA reads as follows: TGTGCCATCAGTGAGGGGACAGCTGATAGCAATCAGCCCCAGCATTTT.